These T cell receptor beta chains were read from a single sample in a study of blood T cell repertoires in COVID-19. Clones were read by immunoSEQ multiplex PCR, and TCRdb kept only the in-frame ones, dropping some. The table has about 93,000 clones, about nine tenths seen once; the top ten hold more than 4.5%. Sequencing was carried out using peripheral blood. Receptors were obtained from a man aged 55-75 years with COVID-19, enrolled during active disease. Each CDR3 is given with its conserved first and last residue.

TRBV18,CASSPYSGRSTDTQYF
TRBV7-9,CASSFRDRYNEQFF
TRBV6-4,CASSDSGAGGETQYF
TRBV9,CASSVGGATNEKLFF
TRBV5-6,CASISNQPQHF
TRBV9,CASSVDQGGNTGELFF
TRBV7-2,CASSPKSPRGLSNSPLHF
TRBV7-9,CASSFGAVISEAFF
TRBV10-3,CAIRGDSSYEQYF
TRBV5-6,CASSLVQF
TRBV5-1,CASSLDRGSEAFF
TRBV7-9,CASSLGAANTEAFF
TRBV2,CASNSDREDEQFF
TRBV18,CASSPLQNQPQHF